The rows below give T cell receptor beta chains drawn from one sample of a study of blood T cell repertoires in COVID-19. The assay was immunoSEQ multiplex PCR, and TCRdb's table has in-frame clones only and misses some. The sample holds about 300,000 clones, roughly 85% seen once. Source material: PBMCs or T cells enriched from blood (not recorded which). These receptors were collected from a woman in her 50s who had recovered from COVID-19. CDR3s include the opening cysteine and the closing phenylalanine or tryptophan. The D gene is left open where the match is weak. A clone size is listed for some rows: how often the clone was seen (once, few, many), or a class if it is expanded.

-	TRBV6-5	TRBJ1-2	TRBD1	TGTGCCAGCAGTCCTGACAGGGCATATGGCTACACCTTC	CASSPDRAYGYTF
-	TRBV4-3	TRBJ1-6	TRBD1	TGCGCCAGCAGCCAAGAGAGGACAGGGAAATCACCCCTCCACTTT	CASSQERTGKSPLHF
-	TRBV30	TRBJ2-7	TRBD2	TGTGCCTGGAGTGTCCTAGCGGGAGTGGGGAGCGAGCAGTACTTC	CAWSVLAGVGSEQYF
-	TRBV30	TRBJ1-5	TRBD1	TGTGCCTGGAGTCCAGGGACAGCCACCTTCAATCAGCCCCAGCATTTT	CAWSPGTATFNQPQHF
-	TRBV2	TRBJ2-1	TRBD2	TGTGCCAGCAGAAGTAGCGGGGGGCGAATCTTAACCAATGAGCAGTTCTTC	CASRSSGGRILTNEQFF
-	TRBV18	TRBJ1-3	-	TGTGCCAGCTCTCCGACTTTAGCCTTTGACTCTGGAAACACCATATATTTT	CASSPTLAFDSGNTIYF
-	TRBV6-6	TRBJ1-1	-	TGTGCCAGCAGTTACCGGGGGGGGGACACTGAAGCTTTCTTT	CASSYRGGDTEAFF
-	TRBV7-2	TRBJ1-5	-	TGTGCCAGCAGCTTAACAGTGCAGAATCAGCCCCAGCATTTT	CASSLTVQNQPQHF
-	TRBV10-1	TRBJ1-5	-	TGCGCCAGCAGTGATTCAGGGGAGACGCAGCCCCAGCATTTT	CASSDSGETQPQHF
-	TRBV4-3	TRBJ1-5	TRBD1	TGCGCCAGCGGTTGGACAGGGAATCAGCCCCAGCATTTT	CASGWTGNQPQHF
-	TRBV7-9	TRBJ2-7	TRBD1	TGTGCCAGCAGCTTCGTGGGGACAGGGGTTCTACCGTACTTC	CASSFVGTGVLPYF
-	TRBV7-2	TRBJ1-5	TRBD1	TGTGCCAGCAGCTTGGTGGGACAGGGCGCGAATCAGCCCCAGCATTTT	CASSLVGQGANQPQHF
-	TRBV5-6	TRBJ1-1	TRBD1	TGTGCCAGCAGCTTTAGGGACAGGGGAGAGGCTTTCTTT	CASSFRDRGEAFF
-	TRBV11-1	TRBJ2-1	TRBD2	TGTGCCAGCAGCTTAAGAGACGGGGGGGCCACTGAGCAGTTCTTC	CASSLRDGGATEQFF
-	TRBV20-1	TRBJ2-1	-	TGCAGTGCTAGTGAGAGCTCCTACAATGAGCAGTTCTTC	CSASESSYNEQFF
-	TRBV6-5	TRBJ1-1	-	TGTGCCAGCAGTTACTCAGCACCCCCGAGCACTGAAGCTTTCTTT	CASSYSAPPSTEAFF
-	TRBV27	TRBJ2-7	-	TGTGCCAGCAGTTTAGGGGCCTCCTACGAGCAGTACTTC	CASSLGASYEQYF
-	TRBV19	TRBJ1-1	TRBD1	TGTGCCAGTAACAACCCGGGACAGGGCATGAACACTGAAGCTTTCTTT	CASNNPGQGMNTEAFF
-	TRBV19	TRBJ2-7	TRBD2	TGTGCCAGTAGTCCGGGACTAGCGGGACAGCTCGCCACCTACGAGCAGTACTTC	CASSPGLAGQLATYEQYF
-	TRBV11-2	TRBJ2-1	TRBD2	TGTGCCAGCAGCTTACAACTAGCGGGATACAATGAGCAGTTCTTC	CASSLQLAGYNEQFF
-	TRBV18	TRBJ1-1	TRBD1	TGTGCCAGCTCCCGCGGTCGGACAGGGGCTACTGAAGCTTTCTTT	CASSRGRTGATEAFF
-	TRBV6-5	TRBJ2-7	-	TGTGCCAGCCGGGGGGCAGTCCTTTCCTACGAGCAGTACTTC	CASRGAVLSYEQYF
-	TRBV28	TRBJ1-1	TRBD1	TGTGCCAGCAGTTTACCCCCCAGACAGGGGGCTGACACTGAAGCTTTCTTT	CASSLPPRQGADTEAFF
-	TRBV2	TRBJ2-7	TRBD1	TGTGCCAGCAGGTTGGGACAGGGGGCCTCCTACGAGCAGTACTTC	CASRLGQGASYEQYF
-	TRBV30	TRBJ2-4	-	TGTGCCTGGGGGGACACAGGGCTGAACATTCAGTACTTC	CAWGDTGLNIQYF
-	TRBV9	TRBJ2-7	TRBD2	TGTGCCAGCAGCGTATATGCTAGCGGGGGCTACGAGCAGTACTTC	CASSVYASGGYEQYF
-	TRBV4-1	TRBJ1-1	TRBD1	TGCGCCAGCAGCCTAACTGGACAGGGTGGGACTGAAGCTTTCTTT	CASSLTGQGGTEAFF
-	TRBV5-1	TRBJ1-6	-	TGCGCCAGCAGCTTGTCAGGGGTTAATTCACCCCTCCACTTT	CASSLSGVNSPLHF
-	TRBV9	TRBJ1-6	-	TGTGCCAGCAGCGTAGCTACGCAGGGGACGAAAGAAAACTCCTATAATTCACCCCTCCACTTT	CASSVATQGTKENSYNSPLHF
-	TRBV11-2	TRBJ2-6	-	TGTGCCAGCAGCTTTGACGCGGGGAGCTCTGGGGCCAACGTCCTGACTTTC	CASSFDAGSSGANVLTF
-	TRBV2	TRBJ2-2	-	TGTGCTGGGGCTGGGGGCAACACCGGGGAGCTGTTTTTT	CAGAGGNTGELFF
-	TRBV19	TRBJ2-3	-	TGTGCCAGTAGTCTTCAGGGAGATACGCAGTATTTT	CASSLQGDTQYF
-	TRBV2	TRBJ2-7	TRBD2	TGTGCCAGCAGTGAATCGCTAGCGGGAGGCGAGCAGTACTTC	CASSESLAGGEQYF
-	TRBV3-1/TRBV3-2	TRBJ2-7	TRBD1	TGTGCCAGCAGCCAAGATCCAACAGGGGACGAGCAGTACTTC	CASSQDPTGDEQYF
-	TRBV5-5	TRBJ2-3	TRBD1	TGTGCCAGCAGCTTGTACAGGGGGCCCACAGATACGCAGTATTTT	CASSLYRGPTDTQYF
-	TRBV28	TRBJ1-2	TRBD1	TGTGCCAGCAGTTCGACAGGGGGCAACTATGGCTACACCTTC	CASSSTGGNYGYTF
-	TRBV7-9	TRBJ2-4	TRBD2	TGTGCCAGCAGCTTAGTAGCGGGGGTTAAAAACATTCAGTACTTC	CASSLVAGVKNIQYF
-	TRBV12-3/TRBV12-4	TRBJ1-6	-	TGTGCCAGCAGGGGACAATTTAATTCACCCCTCCACTTT	CASRGQFNSPLHF
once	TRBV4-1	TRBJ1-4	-	TGCGCCAGCAGCTTCCAAGGGGGGGCAACTAATGAAAAACTGTTTTTT	CASSFQGGATNEKLFF
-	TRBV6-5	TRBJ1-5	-	TGTGCCATCCGGGACACCGAAAAGCCCCAGCATTTT	CAIRDTEKPQHF
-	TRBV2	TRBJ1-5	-	TGTGCCAGCAGTGAATTTAGAGGACAGAGGAATCGGCAGCCCCAGCATTTT	CASSEFRGQRNRQPQHF
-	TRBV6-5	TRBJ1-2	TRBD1	TGTGCCAGCAGCCGGACAGGAGCTAACTATGGCTACACCTTC	CASSRTGANYGYTF
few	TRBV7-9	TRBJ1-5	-	TGTGCCAGCAGCTTAGGTGGGGCTTTGTACCCCCAGCATTTT	CASSLGGALYPQHF
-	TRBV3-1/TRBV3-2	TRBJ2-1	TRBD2	TGTGCCAGCAGCTCTCTAGCGGGGGGCAATGAGCAGTTCTTC	CASSSLAGGNEQFF
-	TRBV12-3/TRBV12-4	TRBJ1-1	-	TGTGCCAGCAGATCCGGGGGGGGCACTGAAGCTTTCTTT	CASRSGGGTEAFF
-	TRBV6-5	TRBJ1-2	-	TGTGCCAGCAGTTACTCGAAAGGGGTTGGCTACACCTTC	CASSYSKGVGYTF
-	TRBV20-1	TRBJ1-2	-	TGCAGTGCTAGAGGGGGGCATGGCTACACCTTC	CSARGGHGYTF
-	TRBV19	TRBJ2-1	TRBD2	TGTGCCAGTATAAACGGGCGGGAGGGGAGGTACAATGAGCAGTTCTTC	CASINGREGRYNEQFF